This T cell receptor beta chain was documented in a study of glioma-infiltrating T cells after dendritic cell vaccination. This clone was seen a single time. Sequenced by immunoSEQ multiplex PCR; TCRdb stores in-frame clones only, minus some. The sample yields roughly 80,000 clones, around nine tenths seen once. This receptor was obtained from a human donor with glioblastoma. Material: blood, obtained before dendritic cell vaccination.

The CDR3, as DNA: TGTGCCTGGAGTGGGAGCCTCCCCGGGACAGGGGTCACTGAAGCTTTCTTT. Translated: CAWSGSLPGTGVTEAFF. This chain connects TRBV30 to TRBJ1-1; 10 nucleotides align to TRBD1. Germline assignment: CDR1 GTSNPN and CDR2 SVGIG (reference sequence). V dropped 1 base and J dropped 4; count of bases not matched to a gene: 12. The CDR3 is 17 residues long.